Many counts were recorded for the clone carrying this TCR beta chain. Its antigen remains unknown. This sample was taken from a study of human T cells and chemical hapten exposure. Points from the study as a whole: There was a positive correlation between PT1 expanded TCR counts and patch test score.

Time point in this sample: patch test 1, 2 weeks after DPC sensitization. Treatment of the sample: therapeutic diphenylcyclopropenone sensitization with weekly scalp DPC. MiXCR was run by TCRdb on the RACE reads, yielding one entry per CDR3 protein. In the table there are 75,000 to 90,000 distinct CDR3 sequences, about an eighth of which are singletons. The clonotype comes from a woman aged 55-75 years with alopecia areata. Some clones in this sample may be carry-over from other donors' samples. The sequences come from whole blood, collected in connection with sensitization to the hapten diphenylcyclopropenone (DPC).

CDR3 residues: CAISEARGRADTQYF. The CDR3 bases are TGTGCCATCAGTGAGGCCAGGGGGCGCGCAGATACGCAGTATTTT. V usage is TRBV10-3 and J usage is TRBJ2-3, with 8 bases fitting TRBD1. Germline trimming cut 2 bases from V and 4 bases from J; bases unmatched to any gene: 5. CDR3 size: 15 residues. Germline CDR1 reads ENHRY; CDR2 reads SYGVKD.